What follows is one TCR beta chain and its context. Its antigen remains unknown. RNA transcripts provided the template for amplifying TCR beta CDR3 regions. Investigators did first-round RT-PCR with HTBI primers, then second-round multiplex PCR. TCRdb re-called the multiplex PCR reads through MiXCR, storing one row per CDR3 protein. This repertoire shows hundreds of thousands of distinct CDR3 sequences, roughly 20% found once; its top ten account for roughly 6.9%. The V end was cut by 5 bases, the J end by 2 bases, with 12 bases between. The CDR3 spans 14 residues. Looked up from germline, CDR1 is SGHTA and CDR2 is FQGNSA. New diagnoses, under 2 months' duration, and ages 18 to 65 characterized the hyperthyroidism patients. No donor had other autoimmune disease, uncontrolled infection, pregnancy or lactation. The source of the sample is a study of Graves' ophthalmopathy and Graves' hyperthyroidism. Findings and caveats of the study: In separating ophthalmopathy from stable hyperthyroidism, a 13-signature model achieved about 90% sensitivity and around 80% specificity. Blood repertoires reportedly contained most expanded thyroid clonotypes above 0.001 frequency.

This clonotype was obtained from a woman aged 18 to 35 with stable Graves' hyperthyroidism. Some clones in this sample may be carry-over from other donors' samples. The V gene is TRBV7-2, the J gene TRBJ1-2; unclear D gene. The sample taken for sequencing was peripheral blood. The CDR3: CASSRQMWNYGYTF. For the CDR3, the DNA is TGTGCCAGCAGCCGGCAGATGTGGAACTATGGCTACACCTTC.